The 21 T cell receptor beta chains in this list originate from one sample, sequenced in a study of T cells in Graves' hyperthyroidism and ophthalmopathy. Amplification yielded TCR beta CDR3 regions, with RNA transcripts as the source. HTBI primers were used for first-round RT-PCR of the TCR CDR3. MiXCR, applied by TCRdb to the multiplex PCR reads, yields one record per CDR3 protein. The repertoire has around 700,000 distinct CDR3 sequences, around 19% of them found once; the top ten carry approximately 16%. The sample consisted of blood. These receptors all come from a woman in her forties or fifties with Graves' hyperthyroidism that later progressed to Graves' ophthalmopathy.

The sample holds many counts of this clonotype. The chain couples TRBV27 to TRBJ1-4; TRBD1 agrees at 10 bases. V lost 5 bases to trimming and J lost 5 bases; unmatched junction nucleotides: 5. CDR1 is MNHEY, CDR2 SMNVEV, per germline (reference sequence). The CDR3 runs 15 residues. The CDR3 reads CASSRGTGANEKLFF. The CDR3 nucleotides are TGTGCCAGCAGTCGTGGGACAGGGGCCAATGAAAAACTGTTTTTT.

This clonotype was observed at least ten times. This sequence joins TRBV2 and TRBJ2-2, with D unclear. This CDR3 has 15 residues. V lost 2 bases and J 2 bases, leaving 9 bases between the germline ends. Germline loops: CDR1 SNHLY, CDR2 FYNNEI. The CDR3 sequence: CASSEWSGNTGELFF. The DNA of the CDR3 is TGTGCCAGCAGTGAATGGTCGGGTAACACCGGGGAGCTGTTTTTT.

This sequence joins TRBV6-4 and TRBJ1-4; D gene ambiguous. This CDR3 has 13 amino acids. V lost 7 bases, J lost 3 bases, and 9 bases lay in between. Germline CDR1 and CDR2: MRHNA and SNTAGT. CDR3 nucleotides: TGTGCCAGCAATAGAGGGCCTAATGAAAAACTGTTTTTT. Protein: CASNRGPNEKLFF.

There are many counts of this clonotype. J is TRBJ2-2 and V is TRBV30; tentative D call: TRBD2 (6 bases). The germline CDR1 and CDR2 sequences are GTSNPN and SVGIG (reference sequence). This CDR3 region has 11 residues. The V end lost 1 base, the J end lost 14 bases, and 11 bases lay between the germline ends. CDR3 region: CAWSGTGGLFF. The CDR3 coding sequence is TGTGCCTGGAGTGGCACCGGGGGACTGTTTTTT.

The table lists this clonotype with many counts. The chain links TRBV12-3 or TRBV12-4 to TRBJ1-1; D gene uncertain. The CDR3 extends over 13 amino acids. V was trimmed by 6 bases and J by 5 bases, leaving 13 bases between them. This CDR3 reads CASRDSQRTEAFF. The DNA for the CDR3 is TGTGCCAGCAGAGACTCACAAAGGACTGAAGCTTTCTTT.

V gene TRBV9 combines with J gene TRBJ1-1; 8 nucleotides agree with TRBD1. CDR1 and CDR2 from the germline V gene are SGDLS and YYNGEE. The length of the CDR3 is 14 residues. V lost 3 bases, J lost 3 bases, and 4 bases stayed unmatched. The DNA of the CDR3 is TGTGCCAGCAGCGCGGGGACAGGACACACTGAAGCTTTCTTT. This gives the protein CASSAGTGHTEAFF.

The V and J genes are TRBV3-1 and TRBJ2-5; D tentatively reads TRBD1 or TRBD2 (5 bases each). Germline V gene sequence: CDR1 LGHDT, CDR2 YNNKEL (reference sequence). V was cut by 4 bases and J by 7 bases, with 13 bases left in between. The CDR3 runs to 13 residues. The CDR3 region has the DNA TGTGCCAGCAGCCCCGGGACCTATCGGACCCAGTACTTC. It translates to CASSPGTYRTQYF.

CDR3: CASSSETGQGSYEQYF. The DNA of the CDR3 is TGTGCCAGCAGCTCCGAGACAGGGCAGGGCTCCTACGAGCAGTACTTC. V and J are TRBV7-6 and TRBJ2-7; 7 positions agree with TRBD1. The trim removed 4 bases at V and 0 bases at J, leaving 9 bases unmatched. The CDR3 runs 16 residues. Per the germline V gene, CDR1 is SGHVS and CDR2 is FNYEAQ.

The gene calls are TRBV27 and TRBJ1-2; 8 bases match TRBD1. The CDR3 is 16 residues long. In germline, CDR1 is MNHEY, CDR2 SMNVEV (reference sequence). V shed 3 bases and J 4 bases; nucleotides not matched to a gene: 10. The CDR3 DNA sequence: TGTGCCAGCAGTTTGAGGCCGGACAGGGTCAGCTATGGCTACACCTTC. Translation: CASSLRPDRVSYGYTF.

This clonotype was found many times. This rearrangement joins TRBV13 to TRBJ2-1; D gene ambiguous. The CDR3 is made up of 15 amino acids. Germline lookup yields CDR1 PRHDT and CDR2 FYEKMQ (reference sequence). Trimming removed 4 bases at V and 4 bases at J, with 14 bases between. In DNA, the CDR3 is TGTGCCAGCAGCTCCACTCAAGGCACATACAATGAGCAGTTCTTC. It encodes CASSSTQGTYNEQFF.

V and J are TRBV27 and TRBJ2-1; no clear D gene. Germline V lookup: CDR1 MNHEY, CDR2 SMNVEV (reference sequence). The V end lost 8 bases, the J end lost 4 bases, and 9 bases lay between the germline ends. The CDR3 length is 12 residues. The CDR3 DNA sequence: TGTGCCAGCGGCAGAACATACAATGAGCAGTTCTTC. This encodes CASGRTYNEQFF.

This clonotype was seen many times. The J gene is TRBJ1-5, the V gene TRBV12-5, with 9 bases lining up with TRBD1. The CDR3 is made up of 14 amino acids. Germline CDR1 and CDR2: LGHNT and FRNRAP. V lost 5 bases and J lost 4; bases outside the gene matches: 3. The CDR3 protein is CASGPDRGNQPQHF. The CDR3 coding sequence is TGTGCTAGTGGTCCAGACAGGGGGAATCAGCCCCAGCATTTT.

The chain joins TRBV5-4 to TRBJ2-5; D possibly matches TRBD1 or TRBD2 (6 bases each). Germline loops: CDR1 SGHNT, CDR2 YYREEE (reference sequence). The CDR3 is 15 residues long. The V gene lost 1 base and the J gene lost 5 bases, with 15 bases spanning the gap. CDR3 in DNA: TGTGCCAGCAGCTTGCGGGGGCCAAGGGGTGAGACCCAGTACTTC. It codes for CASSLRGPRGETQYF.

This clonotype appeared a few times. This chain joins TRBV27 and TRBJ1-2, with 7 bases matching TRBD1. The CDR3 runs 14 residues. Germline loops: CDR1 MNHEY, CDR2 SMNVEV (reference sequence). The V and J ends lost 5 bases and 9 bases, in that order; junction bases with no gene match: 12. CDR3 in DNA: TGTGCCAGCAGTGTCGGAGGAGGGGGCTCTCGCTACACCTTC. Encoded protein: CASSVGGGGSRYTF.

This chain connects TRBV15 to TRBJ2-3; TRBD1 matches at 11 bases. Germline V gene lookup returns CDR1 LNHNV and CDR2 YYDKDF (reference sequence). V gave up 4 bases and J gave up 5 bases; unmatched junction bases: 5. The CDR3 totals 15 residues. The CDR3 sequence is CATSTDRGLGDTQYF. Here the CDR3 DNA reads TGTGCCACCAGCACGGACAGGGGGCTGGGAGATACGCAGTATTTT.

This clonotype was seen repeatedly, ten times or more. The V call is TRBV28, the J call TRBJ2-3, with TRBD1 matching over 8 bases. This CDR3 comprises 15 residues. Germline V gives CDR1 MDHEN, CDR2 SYDVKM. With 5 bases clipped from V and 3 bases from J, the junction kept 7 bases outside the gene matches. CDR3 bases: TGTGCCAGCAGTCCCAGACAGGGGCGTACAGATACGCAGTATTTT. Translation gives CASSPRQGRTDTQYF. Full variable domain (outside the CDR3, taken from reference TRBV28 and TRBJ2-3): DVKVTQSSRYLVKRTGEKVFLECVQDMDHENMFWYRQDPGLGLRLIYFSYDVKMKEKGDIPEGYSVSREKKERFSLILESASTNQTSMYLCASSPRQGRTDTQYFGPGTRLTVL.

There are a few counts of this clonotype. V usage is TRBV20-1 and J usage is TRBJ1-3; D is perhaps TRBD1 (5 bases). This CDR3 comprises 16 residues. Germline V gives CDR1 DFQATT, CDR2 SNEGSKA (reference sequence). Between the trimmed V and J ends, which lost 6 bases and 0 bases, there was a span of 18 bases. The CDR3, as DNA: TGCAGTGCCCGTCCGGGGGACTCTGCCTCTGGAAACACCATATATTTT. Translating gives CSARPGDSASGNTIYF.

This clonotype came up many times. The chain uses TRBV3-1 and TRBJ1-1, with D uncertain. Germline V gene data show CDR1 as LGHDT and CDR2 as YNNKEL (reference sequence). Deletions cut 5 bases from V and 5 bases from J, with 12 bases between. The CDR3 extends over 13 amino acids. The CDR3: CASSAGSWTEAFF. CDR3 bases: TGTGCCAGCAGCGCGGGGAGTTGGACTGAAGCTTTCTTT. The full variable domain, completed using reference TRBV3-1 and TRBJ1-1, is DTAVSQTPKYLVTQMGNDKSIKCEQNLGHDTMYWYKQDSKKFLKIMFSYNNKELIINETVPNRFSPKSPDKAHLNLHINSLELGDSAVYFCASSAGSWTEAFFGQGTRLTVV.

The chain carries TRBV11-2 and TRBJ2-7; D remains ambiguous. Per germline, CDR1 SGHAT and CDR2 FQNNGV. The CDR3 is 14 amino acids. Trimming took 4 bases from V and 2 from J, leaving 12 bases between them. This CDR3 is CASSSPAGPYEQYF. The DNA of the CDR3 is TGTGCCAGCAGCTCCCCGGCTGGCCCCTACGAGCAGTACTTC. Based on the CDR3 plus reference TRBV11-2 and TRBJ2-7, the full variable domain is EAGVAQSPRYKIIEKRQSVAFWCNPISGHATLYWYQQILGQGPKLLIQFQNNGVVDDSQLPKDRFSAERLKGVDSTLKIQPAKLEDSAVYLCASSSPAGPYEQYFGPGTRLTVT.

The V gene is TRBV20-1, the J gene TRBJ2-3; D uncertain. Trimming stripped 1 base from V and 1 base from J, with 12 bases between. CDR3 length: 15 residues. Germline loops: CDR1 DFQATT, CDR2 SNEGSKA (reference sequence). The CDR3 DNA reads TGCAGTGCTAGAGGGGTCACCCTTCGCACAGATACGCAGTATTTT. Encoded protein: CSARGVTLRTDTQYF.

This clonotype was observed a handful of times. The chain uses TRBV6-1 and TRBJ2-1; a weak D match, TRBD1 (6 bases). Looked up from germline, CDR1 is MNHNS and CDR2 is SASEGT. The CDR3 extends over 16 amino acids. The V gene lost 7 bases and the J gene lost 6 bases, with 22 bases spanning the gap. CDR3 sequence: CASNRDRPPFFNEQFF. The CDR3 DNA is TGTGCCAGCAATAGAGACAGGCCACCTTTCTTCAATGAGCAGTTCTTC.